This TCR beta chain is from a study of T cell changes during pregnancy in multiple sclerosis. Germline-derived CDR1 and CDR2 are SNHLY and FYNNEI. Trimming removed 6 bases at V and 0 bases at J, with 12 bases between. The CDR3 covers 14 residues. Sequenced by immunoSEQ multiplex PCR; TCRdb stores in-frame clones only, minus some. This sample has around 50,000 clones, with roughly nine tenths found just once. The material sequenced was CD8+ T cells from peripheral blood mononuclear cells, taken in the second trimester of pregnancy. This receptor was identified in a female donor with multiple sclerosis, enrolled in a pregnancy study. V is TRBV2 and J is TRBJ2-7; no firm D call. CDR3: CASRAEYSSYEQYF. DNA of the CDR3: TGTGCCAGCAGAGCCGAATATAGCTCCTACGAGCAGTACTTC.